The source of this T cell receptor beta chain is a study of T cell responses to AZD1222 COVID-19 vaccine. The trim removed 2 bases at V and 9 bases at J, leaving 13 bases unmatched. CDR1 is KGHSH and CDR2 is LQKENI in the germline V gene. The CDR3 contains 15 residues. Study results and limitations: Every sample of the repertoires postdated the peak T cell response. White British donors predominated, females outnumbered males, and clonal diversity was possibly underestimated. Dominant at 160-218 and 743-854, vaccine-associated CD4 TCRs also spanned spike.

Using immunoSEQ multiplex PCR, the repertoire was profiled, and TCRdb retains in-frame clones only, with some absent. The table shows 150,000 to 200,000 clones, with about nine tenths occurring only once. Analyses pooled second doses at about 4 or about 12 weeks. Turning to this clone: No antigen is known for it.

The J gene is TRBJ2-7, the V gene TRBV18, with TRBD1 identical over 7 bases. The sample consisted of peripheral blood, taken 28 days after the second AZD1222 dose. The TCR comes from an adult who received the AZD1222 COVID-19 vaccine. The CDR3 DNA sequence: TGTGCCAGCTCACCAGATCGGGACAGCCGAGTCGGGCAGTACTTC. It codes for CASSPDRDSRVGQYF.